This is a list of T cell receptor beta chains from one sample in a study of control samples from healthy donors and cancer patients. TCRdb keeps only in-frame clones here, not all; method: immunoSEQ multiplex PCR. The data contain approximately 120,000 clones, almost 95% of them singletons. Sequencing input: PBMCs. Source of these receptors: a man aged 80 or over with head and neck cancer. Both conserved end residues are part of each CDR3. D genes are given only for firm matches.

J gene: TRBJ1-1
D gene: TRBD1
V gene: TRBV19
CDR3 DNA: TGTGCCAGTAGTATAGTAGGGGGCGAAACTGAAGCTTTCTTT
CDR3 protein: CASSIVGGETEAFF

J gene: TRBJ2-3
D gene: TRBD2
V gene: TRBV9
CDR3 DNA: TGTGCCAGCAGCACCACTAGCGGCACAGATACGCAGTATTTT
CDR3 protein: CASSTTSGTDTQYF

J gene: TRBJ1-2
D gene: -
V gene: TRBV28
CDR3 DNA: TGTGCCAGCAGTCTAAGGTTGTATGGCTACACCTTC
CDR3 protein: CASSLRLYGYTF

J gene: TRBJ1-1
D gene: -
V gene: TRBV29-1
CDR3 DNA: TGCAGCGTTGACAGGGGAGGCACTGAAGCTTTCTTT
CDR3 protein: CSVDRGGTEAFF

J gene: TRBJ1-3
D gene: -
V gene: TRBV19
CDR3 DNA: TGTGCCAGTAGTATCGGCGCACACTCTGGAAACACCATATATTTT
CDR3 protein: CASSIGAHSGNTIYF

J gene: TRBJ1-3
D gene: TRBD1
V gene: TRBV7-2
CDR3 DNA: TGTGCCAGCAAGATTCAGGGGGCTGGAAACACCATATATTTT
CDR3 protein: CASKIQGAGNTIYF

J gene: TRBJ1-4
D gene: -
V gene: TRBV5-1
CDR3 DNA: TGCGCCAGCAGCTTGGGACACGGGAATGAAAAACTGTTTTTT
CDR3 protein: CASSLGHGNEKLFF

J gene: TRBJ2-3
D gene: -
V gene: TRBV7-6
CDR3 DNA: TGTGCCAGCAGCCCACGGGACCGAACTACGCAGTATTTT
CDR3 protein: CASSPRDRTTQYF

J gene: TRBJ2-3
D gene: -
V gene: TRBV4-1
CDR3 DNA: TGCGCCAGCAGCCAAGACAAGAGAGATACGCAGTATTTT
CDR3 protein: CASSQDKRDTQYF

J gene: TRBJ1-1
D gene: -
V gene: TRBV6-2/TRBV6-3
CDR3 DNA: TGTGCCAGCAGTTACGTCTCAGTCACAGGGCGAACTGAAGCTTTCTTT
CDR3 protein: CASSYVSVTGRTEAFF

J gene: TRBJ2-5
D gene: -
V gene: TRBV18
CDR3 DNA: TGTGCCAGCTCACTCAGACTATCTATTCGGGAGACCCAGTACTTC
CDR3 protein: CASSLRLSIRETQYF